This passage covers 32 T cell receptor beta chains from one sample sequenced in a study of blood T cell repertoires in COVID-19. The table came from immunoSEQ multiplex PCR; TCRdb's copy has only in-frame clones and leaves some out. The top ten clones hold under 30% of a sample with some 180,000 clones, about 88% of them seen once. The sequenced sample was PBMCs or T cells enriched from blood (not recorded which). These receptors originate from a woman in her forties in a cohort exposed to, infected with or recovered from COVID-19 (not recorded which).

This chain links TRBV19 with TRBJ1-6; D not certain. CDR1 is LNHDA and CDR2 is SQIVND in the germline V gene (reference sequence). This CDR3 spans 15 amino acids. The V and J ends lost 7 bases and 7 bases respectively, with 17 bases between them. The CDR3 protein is CASKAGQSGNSPLHF. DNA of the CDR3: TGTGCCAGTAAGGCAGGTCAGAGTGGAAATTCACCCCTCCACTTT. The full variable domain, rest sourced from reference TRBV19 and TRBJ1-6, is DGGITQSPKYLFRKEGQNVTLSCEQNLNHDAMYWYRQDPGQGLRLIYYSQIVNDFQKGDIAEGYSVSREKKESFPLTVTSAQKNPTAFYLCASKAGQSGNSPLHFGNGTRLTVT.

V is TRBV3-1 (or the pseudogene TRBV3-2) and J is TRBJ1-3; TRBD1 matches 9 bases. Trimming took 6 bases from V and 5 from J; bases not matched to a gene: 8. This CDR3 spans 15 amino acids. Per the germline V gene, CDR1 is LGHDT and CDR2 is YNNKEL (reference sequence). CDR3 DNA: TGTGCCAGCAGTTGCCGCACAGGGGGCAGAAACACCATATATTTT. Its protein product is CASSCRTGGRNTIYF.

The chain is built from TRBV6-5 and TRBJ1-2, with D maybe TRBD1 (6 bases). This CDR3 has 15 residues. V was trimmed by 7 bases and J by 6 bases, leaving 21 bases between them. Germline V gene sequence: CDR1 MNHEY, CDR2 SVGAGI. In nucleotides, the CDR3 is TGTGCCAGCACCCAATGGGGGACACGTCGGAATGGCTACACCTTC. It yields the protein CASTQWGTRRNGYTF.

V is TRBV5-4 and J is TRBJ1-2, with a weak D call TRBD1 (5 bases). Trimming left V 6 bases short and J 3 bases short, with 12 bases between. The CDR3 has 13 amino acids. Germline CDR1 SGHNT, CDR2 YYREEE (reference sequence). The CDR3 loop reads CASNGDRYYGYTF. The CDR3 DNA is TGTGCCAGCAACGGCGACAGATACTATGGCTACACCTTC.

The CDR3: CASSLGQGGGDTQYF. DNA of the CDR3: TGCGCCAGCAGCTTGGGGCAGGGGGGAGGAGATACGCAGTATTTT. The genes are TRBV5-1 and TRBJ2-3, with a weak D call TRBD1 (7 bases). This CDR3 has 15 residues. Germline lookup yields CDR1 SGHRS and CDR2 YFSETQ. V was shortened by 0 bases and J by 5 bases, with 13 bases between the two germline ends.

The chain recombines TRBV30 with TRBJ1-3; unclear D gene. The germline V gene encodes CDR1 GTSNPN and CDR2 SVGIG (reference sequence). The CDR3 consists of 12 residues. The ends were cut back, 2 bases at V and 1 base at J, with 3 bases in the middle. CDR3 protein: CAWSTSGNTIYF. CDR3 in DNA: TGTGCCTGGAGTACTTCTGGAAACACCATATATTTT.

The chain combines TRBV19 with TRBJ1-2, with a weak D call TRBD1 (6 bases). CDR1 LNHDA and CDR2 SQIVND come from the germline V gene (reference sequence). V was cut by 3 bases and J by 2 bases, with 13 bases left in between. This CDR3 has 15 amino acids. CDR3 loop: CASSILGGTNYGYTF. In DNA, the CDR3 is TGTGCCAGTAGTATCTTAGGGGGAACCAACTATGGCTACACCTTC. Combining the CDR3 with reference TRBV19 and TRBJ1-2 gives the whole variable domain DGGITQSPKYLFRKEGQNVTLSCEQNLNHDAMYWYRQDPGQGLRLIYYSQIVNDFQKGDIAEGYSVSREKKESFPLTVTSAQKNPTAFYLCASSILGGTNYGYTFGSGTRLTVV.

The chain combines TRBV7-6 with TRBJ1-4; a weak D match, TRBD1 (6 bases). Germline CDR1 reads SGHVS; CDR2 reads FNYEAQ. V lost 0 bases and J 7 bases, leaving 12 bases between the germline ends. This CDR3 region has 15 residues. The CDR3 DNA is TGTGCCAGCAGCTTAGCGTTGGGGGCTGTTGAAAAACTGTTTTTT. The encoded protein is CASSLALGAVEKLFF. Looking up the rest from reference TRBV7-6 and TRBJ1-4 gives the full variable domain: GAGVSQSPRYKVTKRGQDVALRCDPISGHVSLYWYRQALGQGPEFLTYFNYEAQQDKSGLPNDRFSAERPEGSISTLTIQRTEQRDSAMYRCASSLALGAVEKLFFGSGTQLSVL.

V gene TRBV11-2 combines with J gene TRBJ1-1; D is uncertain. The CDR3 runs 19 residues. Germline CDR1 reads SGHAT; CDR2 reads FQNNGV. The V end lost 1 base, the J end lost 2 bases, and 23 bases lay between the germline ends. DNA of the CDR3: TGTGCCAGCAGCTTAGGTGTGAGATGCGGAGCCCACCGAAACACTGAAGCTTTCTTT. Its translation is CASSLGVRCGAHRNTEAFF.

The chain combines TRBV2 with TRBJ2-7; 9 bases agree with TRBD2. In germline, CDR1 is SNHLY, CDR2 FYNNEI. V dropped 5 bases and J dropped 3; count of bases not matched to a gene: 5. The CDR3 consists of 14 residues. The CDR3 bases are TGTGCCAGCAGTAATCTAGCGGGGAGCTACGAGCAGTACTTC. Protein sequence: CASSNLAGSYEQYF. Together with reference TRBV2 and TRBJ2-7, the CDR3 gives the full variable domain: EPEVTQTPSHQVTQMGQEVILRCVPISNHLYFYWYRQILGQKVEFLVSFYNNEISEKSEIFDDQFSVERPDGSNFTLKIRSTKLEDSAMYFCASSNLAGSYEQYFGPGTRLTVT.

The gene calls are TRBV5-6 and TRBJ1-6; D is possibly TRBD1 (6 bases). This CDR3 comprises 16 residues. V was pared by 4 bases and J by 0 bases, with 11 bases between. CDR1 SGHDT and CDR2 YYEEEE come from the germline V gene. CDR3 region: CASSTGQTSYNSPLHF. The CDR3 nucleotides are TGTGCCAGCAGCACCGGACAGACCTCCTATAATTCACCCCTCCACTTT.

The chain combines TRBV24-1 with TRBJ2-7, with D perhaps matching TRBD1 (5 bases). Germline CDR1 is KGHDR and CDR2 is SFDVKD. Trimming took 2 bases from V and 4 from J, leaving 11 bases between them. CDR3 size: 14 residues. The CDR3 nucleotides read TGTGCCACCAGTGATTCCAGGACAAGGTACGAGCAGTACTTC. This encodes CATSDSRTRYEQYF.

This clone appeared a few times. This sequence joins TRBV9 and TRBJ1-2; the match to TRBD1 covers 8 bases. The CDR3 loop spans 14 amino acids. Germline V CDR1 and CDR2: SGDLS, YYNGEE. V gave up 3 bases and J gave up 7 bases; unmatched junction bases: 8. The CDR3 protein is CASSARGPMVGYTF. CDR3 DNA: TGTGCCAGCAGCGCCAGGGGGCCGATGGTTGGCTACACCTTC.

CDR3 sequence (DNA): TGCGCCAGCAGCCAAGAGAGGCTAGCGGGGATGAGCTCCTACAATGAGCAGTTCTTC. This sequence encodes CASSQERLAGMSSYNEQFF. The V call is TRBV4-3, the J call TRBJ2-1, with 9 bases that match TRBD2. Germline loops: CDR1 LGHNA, CDR2 YSLEER. This CDR3 contains 19 residues. V lost 0 bases and J lost 0; bases outside the gene matches: 9.

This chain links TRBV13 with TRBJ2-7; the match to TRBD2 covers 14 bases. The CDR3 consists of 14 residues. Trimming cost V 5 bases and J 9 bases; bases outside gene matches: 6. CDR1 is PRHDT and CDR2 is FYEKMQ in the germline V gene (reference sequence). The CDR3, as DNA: TGTGCCAGCAGCCCTCTGGGACTAGCGGGAGCGCAGTACTTC. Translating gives CASSPLGLAGAQYF.

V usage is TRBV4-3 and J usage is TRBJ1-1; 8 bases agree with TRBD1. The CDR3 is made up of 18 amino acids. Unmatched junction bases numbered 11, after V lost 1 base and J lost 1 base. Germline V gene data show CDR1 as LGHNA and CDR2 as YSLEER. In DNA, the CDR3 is TGCGCCAGCAGCCAAGCGTTTGGACAGGGCGCTGGGAACACTGAAGCTTTCTTT. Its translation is CASSQAFGQGAGNTEAFF.

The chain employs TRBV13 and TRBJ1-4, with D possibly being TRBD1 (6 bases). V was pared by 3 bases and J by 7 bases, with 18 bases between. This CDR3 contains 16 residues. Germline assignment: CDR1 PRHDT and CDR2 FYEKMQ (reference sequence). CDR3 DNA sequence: TGTGCCAGCAGCTTGGACAGAGGAAGGGGTATTGAAAAACTGTTTTTT. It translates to CASSLDRGRGIEKLFF. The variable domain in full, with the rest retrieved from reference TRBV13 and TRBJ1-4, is AAGVIQSPRHLIKEKRETATLKCYPIPRHDTVYWYQQGPGQDPQFLISFYEKMQSDKGSIPDRFSAQQFSDYHSELNMSSLELGDSALYFCASSLDRGRGIEKLFFGSGTQLSVL.

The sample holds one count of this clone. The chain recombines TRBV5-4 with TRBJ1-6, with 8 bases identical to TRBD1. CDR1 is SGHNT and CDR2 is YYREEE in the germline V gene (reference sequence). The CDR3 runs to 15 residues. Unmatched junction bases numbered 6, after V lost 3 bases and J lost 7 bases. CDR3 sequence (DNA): TGTGCCAGCAGCTCGTGGACAGGGATGAATTCACCCCTCCACTTT. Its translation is CASSSWTGMNSPLHF.

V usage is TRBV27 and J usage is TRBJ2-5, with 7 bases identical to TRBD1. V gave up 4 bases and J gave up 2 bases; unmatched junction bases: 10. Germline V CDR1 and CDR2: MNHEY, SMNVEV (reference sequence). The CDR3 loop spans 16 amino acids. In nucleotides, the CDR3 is TGTGCCAGCAGTTGGAAGGGGGCCTTATCACAAGAGACCCAGTACTTC. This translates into CASSWKGALSQETQYF.

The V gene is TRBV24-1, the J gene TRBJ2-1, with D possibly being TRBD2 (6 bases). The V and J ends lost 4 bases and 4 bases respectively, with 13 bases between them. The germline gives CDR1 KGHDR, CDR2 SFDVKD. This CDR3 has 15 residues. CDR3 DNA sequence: TGTGCCACCAGTGACTTGGGACTGCCTTACAATGAGCAGTTCTTC. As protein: CATSDLGLPYNEQFF.

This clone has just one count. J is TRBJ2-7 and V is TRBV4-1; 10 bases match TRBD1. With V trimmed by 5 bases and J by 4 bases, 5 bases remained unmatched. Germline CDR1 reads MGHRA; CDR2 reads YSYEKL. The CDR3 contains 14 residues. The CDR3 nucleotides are TGCGCCAGCAGCTATAGACAGGGGGCGTACGAGCAGTACTTC. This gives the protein CASSYRQGAYEQYF.

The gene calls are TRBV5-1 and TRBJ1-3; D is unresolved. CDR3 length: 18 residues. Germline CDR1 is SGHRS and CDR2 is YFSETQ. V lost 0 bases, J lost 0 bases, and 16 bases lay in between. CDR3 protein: CASSLEGVADYSGNTIYF. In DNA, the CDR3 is TGCGCCAGCAGCTTGGAGGGCGTTGCAGACTACTCTGGAAACACCATATATTTT.

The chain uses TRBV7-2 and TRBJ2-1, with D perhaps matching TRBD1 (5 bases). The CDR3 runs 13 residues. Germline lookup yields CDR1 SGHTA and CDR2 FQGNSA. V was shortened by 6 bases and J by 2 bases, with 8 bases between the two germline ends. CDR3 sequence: CASRQATYNEQFF. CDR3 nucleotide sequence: TGTGCCAGCAGACAGGCCACCTACAATGAGCAGTTCTTC.

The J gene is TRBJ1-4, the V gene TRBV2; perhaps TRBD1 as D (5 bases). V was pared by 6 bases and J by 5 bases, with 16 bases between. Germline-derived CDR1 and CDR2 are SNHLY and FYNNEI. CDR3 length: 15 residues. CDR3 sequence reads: CASRGLGLLNEKLFF. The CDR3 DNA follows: TGTGCCAGCAGAGGATTGGGACTCCTAAATGAAAAACTGTTTTTT.

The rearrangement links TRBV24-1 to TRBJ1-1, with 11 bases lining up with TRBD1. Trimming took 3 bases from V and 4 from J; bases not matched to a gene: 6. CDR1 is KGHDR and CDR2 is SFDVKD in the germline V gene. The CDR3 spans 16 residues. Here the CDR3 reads CATSDGTGGPGTEAFF. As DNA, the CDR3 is TGTGCCACCAGTGATGGGACAGGGGGGCCGGGCACTGAAGCTTTCTTT.

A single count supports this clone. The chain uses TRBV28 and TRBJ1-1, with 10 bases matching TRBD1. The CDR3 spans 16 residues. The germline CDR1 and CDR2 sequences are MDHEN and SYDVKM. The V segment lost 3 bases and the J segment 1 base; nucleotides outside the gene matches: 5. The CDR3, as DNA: TGTGCCAGCAGTTTGTCGACAGGGGGCGCGAACACTGAAGCTTTCTTT. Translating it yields CASSLSTGGANTEAFF.

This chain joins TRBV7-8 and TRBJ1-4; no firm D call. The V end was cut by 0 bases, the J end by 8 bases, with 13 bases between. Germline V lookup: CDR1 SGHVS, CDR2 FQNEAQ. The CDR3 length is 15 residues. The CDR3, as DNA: TGTGCCAGCAGCTTAGCGGAGGCTACAATCGAAAAACTGTTTTTT. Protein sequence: CASSLAEATIEKLFF.

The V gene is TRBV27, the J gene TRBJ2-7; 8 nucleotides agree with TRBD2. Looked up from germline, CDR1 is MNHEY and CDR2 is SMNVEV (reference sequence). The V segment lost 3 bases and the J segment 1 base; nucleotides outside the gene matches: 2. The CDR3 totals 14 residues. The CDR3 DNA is TGTGCCAGCAGTTTCGGGGGGGGATCCTACGAGCAGTACTTC. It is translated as CASSFGGGSYEQYF.

The CDR3 region is CASSFASGTTTYEQYF. CDR3 coding DNA: TGCGCCAGCAGCTTTGCTAGCGGGACGACAACCTACGAGCAGTACTTC. J is TRBJ2-7 and V is TRBV5-1; the match to TRBD2 covers 9 bases. This CDR3 contains 16 residues. The trim removed 2 bases at V and 2 bases at J, leaving 8 bases unmatched. The germline V gene encodes CDR1 SGHRS and CDR2 YFSETQ.

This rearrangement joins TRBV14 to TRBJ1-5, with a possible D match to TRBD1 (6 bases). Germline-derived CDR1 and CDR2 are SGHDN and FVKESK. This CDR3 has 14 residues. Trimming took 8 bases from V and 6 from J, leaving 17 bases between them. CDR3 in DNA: TGTGCCAGCGAGAACTTAGGGGGGGGTCAGCCCCAGCATTTT. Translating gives CASENLGGGQPQHF.

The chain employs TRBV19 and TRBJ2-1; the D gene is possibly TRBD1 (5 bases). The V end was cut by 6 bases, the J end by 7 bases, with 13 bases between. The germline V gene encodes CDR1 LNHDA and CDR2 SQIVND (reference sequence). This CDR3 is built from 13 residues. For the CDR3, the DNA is TGTGCCAGTAGCGCAGGGTTCTTGAATGAGCAGTTCTTC. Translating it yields CASSAGFLNEQFF.

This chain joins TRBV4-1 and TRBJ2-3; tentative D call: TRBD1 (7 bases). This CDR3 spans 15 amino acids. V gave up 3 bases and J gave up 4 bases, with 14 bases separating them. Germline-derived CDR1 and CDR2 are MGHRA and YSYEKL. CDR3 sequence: CASSHIDREADTQYF. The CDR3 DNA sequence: TGCGCCAGCAGCCATATAGACAGGGAGGCAGATACGCAGTATTTT.